The 19 T cell receptor beta chains below were found in one sample sequenced in a study of identical twins. MiXCR was run by TCRdb on the 5' RACE reads, yielding one entry per CDR3 protein. The table records hundreds of thousands of distinct CDR3 sequences, 15% to 20% of them present only once. These data were also reused for a study on T cells expressing NK-cell markers.

Sequenced sample: PBMCs. The receptors come from a woman under 30 in good health.

The table lists this clonotype with a few counts. This chain uses TRBV10-3 with TRBJ2-7; 9 nucleotides agree with TRBD1. The junction had 7 bases not matched to a gene; V was cut back by 10 bases and J by 3 bases. The CDR3 runs to 13 residues. Germline CDR1 is ENHRY and CDR2 is SYGVKD. CDR3 nucleotides: TGTGCCAGTACGACAGGGGGAGGCTACGAGCAGTACTTC. Its protein is CASTTGGGYEQYF.

The chain carries TRBV9 and TRBJ2-1, with D perhaps matching TRBD2 (5 bases). The CDR3 covers 14 residues. V lost 2 bases to trimming and J lost 6 bases, with 12 bases between them. CDR1 SGDLS and CDR2 YYNGEE come from the germline V gene. CDR3 DNA: TGTGCCAGCAGCGTCGGGGAGTCGGGCAATGAGCAGTTCTTC. Translating gives CASSVGESGNEQFF.

In this sample, this clonotype turned up a few times. For the CDR3, the DNA is TGTGCCAGCAGCTTAGCGGACTTATACTACGAGCAGTACTTC. Protein product: CASSLADLYYEQYF. The rearrangement joins TRBV7-2 to TRBJ2-7; possibly TRBD2 for D (5 bases). Between the trimmed V and J ends, which lost 0 bases and 3 bases, there was a span of 9 bases. The CDR3 has 14 residues. Germline CDR1 is SGHTA and CDR2 is FQGNSA.

In this sample, this clonotype turned up a few times. This chain links TRBV7-2 with TRBJ2-7, with D possibly TRBD2 on 6 matching bases. The CDR3 totals 15 residues. CDR1 is SGHTA, CDR2 FQGNSA, per germline. Deletions cut 2 bases from V and 5 bases from J, with 16 bases between. The CDR3 nucleotides read TGTGCCAGCAGCTTATCGGGACTTCCCCCCCACGAGCAGTACTTC. Amino acids: CASSLSGLPPHEQYF.

This clonotype was recorded many times. The rearrangement uses TRBV12-3 or TRBV12-4 and TRBJ2-2; 8 nucleotides line up with TRBD2. The CDR3 length is 16 residues. Trimming cost V 5 bases and J 4 bases; bases outside gene matches: 9. CDR3 amino acids: CASSIQTSDGTGELFF. The CDR3 DNA is TGTGCCAGCAGTATCCAGACTAGCGACGGCACCGGGGAGCTGTTTTTT.

The chain combines TRBV11-2 with TRBJ1-5; D not resolved. This CDR3 contains 14 residues. Looked up from germline, CDR1 is SGHAT and CDR2 is FQNNGV. Between the trimmed V and J ends, which lost 1 base and 5 bases, there was a span of 9 bases. The CDR3 nucleotides read TGTGCCAGCAGCTTAGGAGGTCCCTATCAGCCCCAGCATTTT. Its protein product is CASSLGGPYQPQHF.

This clonotype showed up just a few times. The V gene is TRBV7-9, the J gene TRBJ1-5; TRBD1 aligns across 7 bases. Germline lookup yields CDR1 SEHNR and CDR2 FQNEAQ (reference sequence). J lost 5 bases, V lost 6 bases, and 7 bases had no gene match. This CDR3 is 14 amino acids long. In nucleotides, the CDR3 is TGTGCCAGCAGTCCCCGGGACAGTGATCAGCCCCAGCATTTT. Protein: CASSPRDSDQPQHF.

This clonotype occurred a few times. V is TRBV6-1 and J is TRBJ2-1; tentatively, D is TRBD2 (6 bases). Germline V gene sequence: CDR1 MNHNS, CDR2 SASEGT. CDR3 size: 13 residues. Deletions cut 6 bases from V and 12 bases from J, with 18 bases between. CDR3 residues: CASSIPGALGQFF. The CDR3, as DNA: TGTGCCAGCAGCATCCCGGGAGCCCTGGGGCAGTTCTTC.

The CDR3 DNA is TGCGCCAGCAGTCAATTGACTAGCGGGAACTACGAGCAGTACTTC. It encodes CASSQLTSGNYEQYF. The chain links TRBV5-1 to TRBJ2-7, with TRBD2 matching over 11 bases. This CDR3 region has 15 residues. Germline CDR1 reads SGHRS; CDR2 reads YFSETQ. Trimming at V came to 5 bases and at J to 3 bases, leaving 7 bases not matched to a gene.

This clonotype has a handful of counts. CDR3: CSVEVGTGSYEQYF. CDR3 sequence (DNA): TGCAGCGTTGAAGTAGGGACAGGGTCCTACGAGCAGTACTTC. The rearrangement links TRBV29-1 to TRBJ2-7, with 9 bases matching TRBD1. The CDR3 has 14 residues. The V segment lost 1 base and the J segment 1 base; nucleotides outside the gene matches: 2. Germline V gene data show CDR1 as SQVTM and CDR2 as ANQGSEA.

The V and J genes are TRBV7-8 and TRBJ2-5; 7 bases line up with TRBD2. V trimming: 3 bases; J trimming: 3 bases; junction bases outside the gene matches: 22. The CDR3 has 20 amino acids. The germline V gene has CDR1 SGHVS and CDR2 FQNEAQ. CDR3 protein: CASSFRPVRLAGREKETQYF. CDR3 nucleotide sequence: TGTGCCAGCAGCTTTCGGCCAGTTAGACTAGCAGGACGGGAAAAAGAGACCCAGTACTTC.

This clonotype was picked up many times. J is TRBJ2-5 and V is TRBV12-3 or TRBV12-4; tentatively, D is TRBD1 (5 bases). Trimming stripped 5 bases from V and 7 bases from J, with 11 bases between. CDR3 length: 12 residues. CDR3 region: CASSPSRGTQYF. The CDR3 DNA sequence: TGTGCCAGCAGTCCGAGTAGGGGGACCCAGTACTTC.

In this sample, this clonotype turned up a few times. One end of the junction is discordant with germline, which a read error may explain. The chain uses TRBV7-7 and TRBJ2-7; the D gene is possibly TRBD1 (6 bases). This CDR3 has 15 amino acids. Germline CDR1 SSHAT, CDR2 FNYEAQ (reference sequence). CDR3 protein: CASSEGRGLNYEQYF. For the CDR3, the DNA is TGTGCTAGCAGCGAGGGCAGGGGCCTGAATTACGAGCAGTACTTC.

This clonotype has ten or more counts. The chain employs TRBV20-1 and TRBJ2-1; no reliable D call. The CDR3 has 11 residues. Germline V gene sequence: CDR1 DFQATT, CDR2 SNEGSKA (reference sequence). The V and J ends lost 3 bases and 6 bases respectively, with 6 bases between them. The CDR3 reads CSASARNEQFF. The CDR3 nucleotides are TGCAGTGCTAGCGCTCGCAATGAGCAGTTCTTC.

This clonotype was found a few times. V is TRBV5-5 and J is TRBJ2-7; TRBD2 might be the D (5 bases). This CDR3 has 15 residues. V lost 0 bases to trimming and J lost 5 bases, with 15 bases between them. Germline CDR1 reads SGHKS; CDR2 reads YYEKEE (reference sequence). The CDR3 sequence is CASSLDGRGWDEQYF. The CDR3 coding sequence is TGTGCCAGCAGCTTGGACGGGCGCGGGTGGGACGAGCAGTACTTC.

This clonotype turned up a few times. This chain connects TRBV7-6 to TRBJ1-2, with D perhaps matching TRBD1 (5 bases). The CDR3 totals 15 residues. Germline lookup yields CDR1 SGHVS and CDR2 FNYEAQ. Between the trimmed V and J ends, which lost 2 bases and 4 bases, there was a span of 14 bases. The CDR3 region is CASSLWGKQAYGYTF. As DNA, the CDR3 is TGTGCCAGCAGCTTATGGGGGAAACAGGCCTATGGCTACACCTTC. Looking up the rest from reference TRBV7-6 and TRBJ1-2 gives the full variable domain: GAGVSQSPRYKVTKRGQDVALRCDPISGHVSLYWYRQALGQGPEFLTYFNYEAQQDKSGLPNDRFSAERPEGSISTLTIQRTEQRDSAMYRCASSLWGKQAYGYTFGSGTRLTVV.

CDR3 nucleotide sequence: TGCAGTGCTAGCCCCGGGAACTACTACAATGAGCAGTTCTTC. Its protein is CSASPGNYYNEQFF. The chain links TRBV20-1 to TRBJ2-1; weak D call: TRBD2 (5 bases). Looked up from germline, CDR1 is DFQATT and CDR2 is SNEGSKA (reference sequence). The V end was cut by 3 bases, the J end by 3 bases, with 12 bases between. This CDR3 has 14 amino acids.

The rearrangement links TRBV12-3 or TRBV12-4 to TRBJ1-5; D not certain. Deletions cut 3 bases from V and 4 bases from J, with 7 bases between. This CDR3 has 13 amino acids. The DNA for the CDR3 is TGTGCCAGCAGTTTGGTTCAAAATCAGCCCCAGCATTTT. Translating gives CASSLVQNQPQHF.

The rearrangement uses TRBV12-5 and TRBJ2-5; possible D gene TRBD2, 5 bases. The CDR3 is 13 amino acids. The V and J ends lost 5 bases and 1 base respectively, with 8 bases between them. The V gene's germline CDR1 is LGHNT and CDR2 FRNRAP. CDR3 sequence reads: CASGISGQETQYF. Written as DNA, the CDR3 is TGTGCTAGTGGTATCAGCGGCCAAGAGACCCAGTACTTC.